The 31 T cell receptor beta chains below were found in one sample sequenced in a study of blood T cell repertoires in COVID-19. The data were produced by immunoSEQ multiplex PCR, yet TCRdb's version contains in-frame clones alone and is incomplete. Here the sample spans around 140,000 clones, about nine tenths being singletons. The sample was peripheral blood. These receptors came from a man in his forties or fifties with active COVID-19.

The rearrangement joins TRBV12-3 or TRBV12-4 to TRBJ1-1; D uncertain. CDR3 length: 13 amino acids. V lost 6 bases, J lost 1 base, and 9 bases lay in between. CDR3 DNA: TGTGCCAGCAGACGAGGAGGGAACACTGAAGCTTTCTTT. Its protein is CASRRGGNTEAFF.

The J gene is TRBJ1-5, the V gene TRBV27; 8 nucleotides agree with TRBD1. CDR1 and CDR2 (germline): MNHEY, SMNVEV (reference sequence). V lost 5 bases, J lost 2 bases, and 5 bases stayed unmatched. This CDR3 is 15 amino acids long. The CDR3 loop reads CASSDRGTRNQPQHF. The CDR3 DNA follows: TGTGCCAGCAGTGACAGGGGCACCCGCAATCAGCCCCAGCATTTT.

The chain is built from TRBV5-1 and TRBJ2-7, with TRBD1 identical over 12 bases. CDR1 is SGHRS, CDR2 YFSETQ, per germline. Trimming cost V 0 bases and J 7 bases; bases outside gene matches: 5. The CDR3 extends over 15 amino acids. The CDR3 region is CASSLGGQGALEQYF. Written as DNA, the CDR3 is TGCGCCAGCAGCTTGGGGGGACAGGGGGCGCTGGAGCAGTACTTC.

The V and J genes are TRBV19 and TRBJ2-2; TRBD2 might be the D (6 bases). The germline V and J ends were trimmed by 6 bases and 6 bases, with 14 bases remaining between them. Germline CDR1 LNHDA, CDR2 SQIVND (reference sequence). The CDR3 runs to 14 residues. CDR3 nucleotide sequence: TGTGCCAGTAGACTAGCTGGAGGGGCCGGGGAGCTGTTTTTT. As protein: CASRLAGGAGELFF.

This clone has only one observation. The V gene is TRBV7-7, the J gene TRBJ1-2; D is possibly TRBD1 (5 bases). The germline CDR1 and CDR2 sequences are SSHAT and FNYEAQ (reference sequence). V was trimmed by 5 bases and J by 3 bases, leaving 16 bases between them. CDR3 length: 15 amino acids. The CDR3 region is CASSPFGGDDYGYTF. CDR3 coding DNA: TGTGCCAGCAGCCCTTTCGGGGGGGACGACTATGGCTACACCTTC.

The CDR3 DNA reads TGTGCCAGCAGCTTAGCCAGGGCCTCGGATGGCTACACCTTC. It translates to CASSLARASDGYTF. This chain connects TRBV7-9 to TRBJ1-2; tentative D call: TRBD1 (5 bases). The CDR3 runs 14 residues. The V gene's germline CDR1 is SEHNR and CDR2 FQNEAQ (reference sequence). Trimming shortened V by 0 bases and J by 6 bases, and 11 bases separated the two germline ends.

The chain is built from TRBV11-2 and TRBJ2-5; D is perhaps TRBD1 (6 bases). CDR1 and CDR2 from the germline V gene are SGHAT and FQNNGV. The V gene lost 5 bases and the J gene lost 1 base, with 14 bases spanning the gap. The CDR3 contains 15 residues. CDR3 coding DNA: TGTGCCAGCAGCATGGGACAAGTCTCCCAAGAGACCCAGTACTTC. Protein: CASSMGQVSQETQYF.

The chain has TRBV10-3 and TRBJ1-5; 9 bases are shared with TRBD1. The CDR3 covers 17 residues. Germline CDR1 is ENHRY and CDR2 is SYGVKD. Trimming at V came to 0 bases and at J to 6 bases, leaving 9 bases not matched to a gene. This CDR3 reads CAISESPGDRGGQPQHF. As DNA, the CDR3 is TGTGCCATCAGTGAGTCGCCAGGAGACAGGGGGGGTCAGCCCCAGCATTTT.

The chain employs TRBV21-1 and TRBJ2-1; the D call in the table, TRBD1, was not verified against the DNA. TRBV21-1 is listed as a pseudogene. The CDR3 sequence is 16 residues long. The CDR3 DNA follows: TGTGCCAGCAGCCCTAGCTGGGGGCCAGGGGAGAATGAGCAGTTCTTC. Encoded protein: CASSPSWGPGENEQFF.

V and J are TRBV19 and TRBJ1-1; D might be TRBD1 (6 bases). V lost 10 bases and J lost 3, with 15 bases in between. CDR1 and CDR2 from the germline V gene are LNHDA and SQIVND (reference sequence). The length of the CDR3 is 13 residues. The CDR3 sequence: CATLDSFHTEAFF. DNA of the CDR3: TGTGCCACCCTGGACAGCTTCCACACTGAAGCTTTCTTT.

This chain connects TRBV15 to TRBJ1-1, with D possibly TRBD1 on 6 matching bases. Per germline, CDR1 LNHNV and CDR2 YYDKDF (reference sequence). V was pared by 3 bases and J by 5 bases, with 10 bases between. The CDR3 has 13 amino acids. The CDR3 region is CATSSGGLTEAFF. DNA for the CDR3: TGTGCCACCAGCAGCGGGGGGCTTACTGAAGCTTTCTTT.

This sequence joins TRBV13 and TRBJ2-7; D is possibly TRBD2 (6 bases). Trimming stripped 1 base from V and 0 bases from J, with 10 bases between. This CDR3 has 15 residues. CDR1 is PRHDT and CDR2 is FYEKMQ in the germline V gene (reference sequence). CDR3 loop: CASSLAEGASYEQYF. The CDR3 nucleotides are TGTGCCAGCAGCTTAGCGGAGGGAGCCTCCTACGAGCAGTACTTC.

Details on this clone: Other DNA variants within this sample encode the same CDR3. The chain combines TRBV2 with TRBJ1-2; 9 nucleotides line up with TRBD1. The CDR3 contains 14 residues. Trimming at V came to 4 bases and at J to 2 bases, leaving 2 bases not matched to a gene. The V gene's germline CDR1 is SNHLY and CDR2 FYNNEI. The CDR3 reads CASSGGQGNYGYTF. The CDR3 DNA sequence: TGTGCCAGCAGTGGTGGACAGGGGAACTATGGCTACACCTTC.

The genes are TRBV10-3 and TRBJ1-3, with D unresolved. CDR3 size: 15 residues. Germline assignment: CDR1 ENHRY and CDR2 SYGVKD. Trimming stripped 0 bases from V and 4 bases from J, with 10 bases between. The chain's CDR3 is CAISESRADGNTIYF. The CDR3 DNA reads as TGTGCCATCAGTGAGTCGAGGGCGGACGGAAACACCATATATTTT.

The genes are TRBV25-1 and TRBJ2-7; 8 bases are a match to TRBD1. This CDR3 is built from 15 residues. Germline V gene lookup returns CDR1 MGHDK and CDR2 SYGVNS. Unmatched junction bases numbered 11, after V lost 4 bases and J lost 6 bases. CDR3 sequence reads: CASSGLGQGAGEQYF. The CDR3 nucleotides are TGTGCCAGCAGTGGCCTCGGGCAGGGGGCTGGCGAGCAGTACTTC.

V gene TRBV7-8 combines with J gene TRBJ1-5; TRBD1 is a possible D gene (6 bases). The V end lost 1 base, the J end lost 0 bases, and 7 bases lay between the germline ends. The CDR3 sequence is 15 residues long. In germline, CDR1 is SGHVS, CDR2 FQNEAQ. The CDR3 coding sequence is TGTGCCAGCAGCTTAGGGACAGTTAGCAATCAGCCCCAGCATTTT. Its protein product is CASSLGTVSNQPQHF. Variable domain in full (rest from reference TRBV7-8 and TRBJ1-5): GAGVSQSPRYKVAKRGQDVALRCDPISGHVSLFWYQQALGQGPEFLTYFQNEAQLDKSGLPSDRFFAERPEGSVSTLKIQRTQQEDSAVYLCASSLGTVSNQPQHFGDGTRLSIL.

This clone showed up just a few times. The chain employs TRBV29-1 and TRBJ1-2; D is undetermined. The CDR3 totals 11 residues. The germline V gene has CDR1 SQVTM and CDR2 ANQGSEA. V lost 7 bases and J 2 bases, leaving 8 bases between the germline ends. For the CDR3, the DNA is TGCAGCGCGGTCGTGAACTATGGCTACACCTTC. This codes for CSAVVNYGYTF.

The gene calls are TRBV6-5 and TRBJ2-7, with 10 bases that match TRBD2. From germline, CDR1 is MNHEY and CDR2 SVGAGI. The length of the CDR3 is 14 residues. After removal of 6 bases from V and 0 bases from J, the junction contained 2 bases not matched to a gene. The CDR3 coding sequence is TGTGCCAGCAGAAGCGGGGGGGGCTCCTACGAGCAGTACTTC. It specifies CASRSGGGSYEQYF.

This sequence joins TRBV5-1 and TRBJ1-5; D ambiguous. The CDR3 has 14 residues. Germline values: CDR1 SGHRS, CDR2 YFSETQ. Trimming shortened V by 0 bases and J by 1 base, and 5 bases separated the two germline ends. The CDR3, as DNA: TGCGCCAGCAGCTTGGCGGGAAGCAATCAGCCCCAGCATTTT. Translated: CASSLAGSNQPQHF.

The V and J genes are TRBV7-9 and TRBJ2-3; no definite D call. Germline-derived CDR1 and CDR2 are SEHNR and FQNEAQ (reference sequence). The V end lost 2 bases, the J end lost 0 bases, and 9 bases lay between the germline ends. The CDR3 sequence is 15 residues long. CDR3 nucleotide sequence: TGTGCCAGCAGCTTAACGGGTGGAAGCACAGATACGCAGTATTTT. This gives the protein CASSLTGGSTDTQYF.

J is TRBJ2-3 and V is TRBV7-2, with D perhaps matching TRBD2 (6 bases). This CDR3 is built from 16 residues. Germline loops: CDR1 SGHTA, CDR2 FQGNSA. V was clipped by 1 base and J by 0 bases, with 11 bases between them. CDR3 sequence (DNA): TGTGCCAGCAGCTTAGGACGGGGGAAGAGCACAGATACGCAGTATTTT. Translating gives CASSLGRGKSTDTQYF.

This clone appeared a few times. The rearrangement uses TRBV6-2 or TRBV6-3 and TRBJ1-2; D may be TRBD1 (6 bases). This CDR3 spans 13 amino acids. Germline assignment: CDR1 MNHEY and CDR2 SVGEGT. V lost 5 bases to trimming and J lost 7 bases, with 14 bases between them. CDR3 loop: CASSPDSIAGYTF. The CDR3 DNA reads TGTGCCAGCAGTCCGGACAGTATTGCTGGCTACACCTTC.

J is TRBJ2-3 and V is TRBV3-1 (or the pseudogene TRBV3-2); 9 positions match TRBD1. CDR1 is LGHDT and CDR2 is YNNKEL in the germline V gene (reference sequence). The CDR3 has 16 amino acids. Losses at the gene ends were 4 bases for V and 3 bases for J; bases not matched to a gene: 8. CDR3 loop: CASSPDRGLGTDTQYF. In DNA form, the CDR3 reads TGTGCCAGCAGCCCGGACAGGGGTTTGGGTACAGATACGCAGTATTTT.

The chain recombines TRBV30 with TRBJ1-1; TRBD1 aligns across 8 bases. Germline CDR1 GTSNPN, CDR2 SVGIG (reference sequence). The J segment lost 11 bases and the V segment lost 1 base, leaving 6 bases of the junction unmatched. The CDR3 spans 12 residues. This CDR3 is CAWSGQGAYAFF. The CDR3 DNA reads as TGTGCCTGGAGTGGTCAGGGGGCTTACGCTTTCTTT.

This clone was seen a single time. This rearrangement joins TRBV3-1 (or the pseudogene TRBV3-2) to TRBJ1-1; no definite D call. Germline V gene data show CDR1 as LGHDT and CDR2 as YNNKEL (reference sequence). The V and J ends lost 2 bases and 0 bases respectively, with 16 bases between them. The CDR3 is made up of 17 amino acids. The CDR3 reads CASSQLGTQAMNTEAFF. The CDR3 DNA follows: TGTGCCAGCAGCCAATTGGGCACCCAGGCCATGAACACTGAAGCTTTCTTT.

The chain is built from TRBV3-1 (or the pseudogene TRBV3-2) and TRBJ1-1; D unclear. CDR1 and CDR2 (germline): LGHDT, YNNKEL (reference sequence). The V and J ends lost 0 bases and 8 bases respectively, with 19 bases between them. There are 16 residues in the CDR3. In DNA form, the CDR3 reads TGTGCCAGCAGCCAAGAATTGGGCAGAAGCACCGTCGAAGCTTTCTTT. Encoded protein: CASSQELGRSTVEAFF.

The rearrangement links TRBV6-5 to TRBJ2-1; TRBD1 might be the D (6 bases). Germline V gene data show CDR1 as MNHEY and CDR2 as SVGAGI. V gave up 2 bases and J gave up 6 bases, with 11 bases separating them. This CDR3 comprises 14 residues. The CDR3: CASSYGGRANEQFF. The DNA for the CDR3 is TGTGCCAGCAGTTACGGGGGCAGGGCCAATGAGCAGTTCTTC.

CDR3 residues: CASSSQTVTEQYF. The CDR3 bases are TGTGCCAGCAGCTCACAGACGGTGACGGAGCAGTACTTC. The chain combines TRBV7-9 with TRBJ2-7; no clear D. There are 13 residues in the CDR3. Per germline, CDR1 SEHNR and CDR2 FQNEAQ (reference sequence). Trimming removed 4 bases from V and 7 bases from J, with 14 bases in between. The full variable domain, rest sourced from reference TRBV7-9 and TRBJ2-7, is DTGVSQNPRHKITKRGQNVTFRCDPISEHNRLYWYRQTLGQGPEFLTYFQNEAQLEKSRLLSDRFSAERPKGSFSTLEIQRTEQGDSAMYLCASSSQTVTEQYFGPGTRLTVT.

The rearrangement uses TRBV18 and TRBJ1-3, with a weak D call TRBD1 (5 bases). Germline V CDR1 and CDR2: KGHSH, LQKENI. There are 15 residues in the CDR3. The V end was cut by 3 bases, the J end by 0 bases, with 9 bases between. CDR3 sequence reads: CASSPTVPSGNTIYF. In DNA, the CDR3 is TGTGCCAGCTCACCGACAGTTCCCTCTGGAAACACCATATATTTT.

This chain joins TRBV7-2 and TRBJ2-1; D remains unclear. The CDR3 is made up of 11 amino acids. Trimming took 3 bases from V and 6 from J, leaving 3 bases between them. In germline, CDR1 is SGHTA, CDR2 FQGNSA. The CDR3 sequence: CASSFSNEQFF. In DNA, the CDR3 is TGTGCCAGCAGCTTCTCCAATGAGCAGTTCTTC. Filled out from reference TRBV7-2 and TRBJ2-1, the complete variable domain reads GAGVSQSPSNKVTEKGKDVELRCDPISGHTALYWYRQSLGQGLEFLIYFQGNSAPDKSGLPSDRFSAERTGGSVSTLTIQRTQQEDSAVYLCASSFSNEQFFGPGTRLTVL.

This clone was detected many times. The chain is built from TRBV2 and TRBJ1-2; D may be TRBD1 (6 bases). Germline V gene sequence: CDR1 SNHLY, CDR2 FYNNEI. The V gene lost 6 bases and the J gene lost 4 bases, with 12 bases spanning the gap. The CDR3 extends over 13 amino acids. In DNA, the CDR3 is TGTGCCAGCAGGTACAGGGTAGCCTATGGCTACACCTTC. Translating it yields CASRYRVAYGYTF.